This T cell receptor beta chain was profiled in a study of immune cell composition in non-small cell lung cancer. Method: immunoSEQ multiplex PCR; TCRdb's copy keeps in-frame clones and lacks some. The sample has around 3,400 clones, roughly three quarters seen once. Normal lung was sampled as far from the tumour as possible, at least 3 cm. The specimen sequenced was non-adjacent lung tissue. This receptor was taken from a human donor with non-small cell lung cancer.

This CDR3 reads CASSYTGGLYGYTF. CDR3 DNA sequence: TGTGCCAGCAGTTACACAGGGGGTCTCTATGGCTACACCTTC. The chain combines TRBV6-5 with TRBJ1-2, with TRBD1 matching over 8 bases. The CDR3 sequence is 14 residues long. Germline V CDR1 and CDR2: MNHEY, SVGAGI. V dropped 2 bases and J dropped 4; count of bases not matched to a gene: 3.